One and the same sample provided the 10 T cell receptor beta chains below, sequenced in a study of siplizumab effects on memory and regulatory T cells. The assay was immunoSEQ multiplex PCR, and TCRdb's table has in-frame clones only and misses some. The sample has tens of thousands of clones, around 79% seen once. Sequencing used memory CD4+ T cells sorted from blood. Source of these receptors: a human donor in good health.

CDR3 nucleotide sequence: TGTGCCAGCAGTTTACAGGGCAAGGTGCAGTACTTC. As protein: CASSLQGKVQYF. This rearrangement joins TRBV28 to TRBJ2-7; possibly TRBD1 for D (5 bases). V lost 2 bases, J lost 9 bases, and 11 bases lay in between. Looked up from germline, CDR1 is MDHEN and CDR2 is SYDVKM. This CDR3 spans 12 amino acids.

This chain uses TRBV7-2 with TRBJ2-1, with 8 bases fitting TRBD1. With V trimmed by 4 bases and J by 6 bases, 5 bases remained unmatched. Germline V gives CDR1 SGHTA, CDR2 FQGNSA. The CDR3 is made up of 14 amino acids. The CDR3, as DNA: TGTGCCAGCAGCTCGCAGGGGGCGTTCAATGAGCAGTTCTTC. Residues: CASSSQGAFNEQFF.

The chain couples TRBV5-5 to TRBJ2-7, with 9 bases matching TRBD2. The CDR3 extends over 16 amino acids. Germline loops: CDR1 SGHKS, CDR2 YYEKEE (reference sequence). Losses at the gene ends were 0 bases for V and 0 bases for J; bases not matched to a gene: 4. CDR3 in DNA: TGTGCCAGCAGCTTGGGCGGCGGGGGGGCCTCCTACGAGCAGTACTTC. Its translation is CASSLGGGGASYEQYF. The full variable domain, its missing parts supplied by reference TRBV5-5 and TRBJ2-7, is DAGVTQSPTHLIKTRGQQVTLRCSPISGHKSVSWYQQVLGQGPQFIFQYYEKEERGRGNFPDRFSARQFPNYSSELNVNALLLGDSALYLCASSLGGGGASYEQYFGPGTRLTVT.

The rearrangement links TRBV30 to TRBJ1-1; D gene ambiguous. Germline loops: CDR1 GTSNPN, CDR2 SVGIG (reference sequence). Trimming pared 5 bases from V and 1 base from J, leaving 8 bases between. This CDR3 comprises 12 residues. CDR3 protein: CAWGRQNTEAFF. The CDR3 nucleotides are TGTGCCTGGGGGAGACAGAACACTGAAGCTTTCTTT.

The chain recombines TRBV6-4 with TRBJ2-1; 10 positions match TRBD2. The ends lost 2 bases at V and 2 bases at J; junction bases unmatched: 0. This CDR3 region has 15 residues. Per the germline V gene, CDR1 is MRHNA and CDR2 is SNTAGT. The CDR3 protein is CASSDSGGAYNEQFF. In DNA form, the CDR3 reads TGTGCCAGCAGTGACAGCGGGGGGGCCTACAATGAGCAGTTCTTC.

About this clone itself: This same CDR3 is encoded by further DNA sequences in the sample. This chain joins TRBV18 and TRBJ2-5; D is undetermined. The CDR3 length is 11 residues. V was clipped by 2 bases and J by 5 bases, with 3 bases between them. CDR1 KGHSH and CDR2 LQKENI come from the germline V gene. The CDR3 bases are TGTGCCAGCTCACCATCCGAGACCCAGTACTTC. The encoded protein is CASSPSETQYF.

The chain combines TRBV6-5 with TRBJ2-3, with D hard to call. V lost 0 bases to trimming and J lost 1 base, with 11 bases between them. There are 16 residues in the CDR3. Germline V gene data show CDR1 as MNHEY and CDR2 as SVGAGI. The CDR3 DNA reads TGTGCCAGCAGTTACTCGGGCTCACCCGGCACAGATACGCAGTATTTT. Amino acid sequence: CASSYSGSPGTDTQYF.

The V and J genes are TRBV7-2 and TRBJ1-5; a weak D match, TRBD1 (5 bases). The CDR3 is made up of 16 amino acids. Germline V CDR1 and CDR2: SGHTA, FQGNSA. Trimming removed 1 base at V and 3 bases at J, with 13 bases between. CDR3 bases: TGTGCCAGCAGCTTAGAAGAACAGGCCTTCAATCAGCCCCAGCATTTT. The encoded protein is CASSLEEQAFNQPQHF.

The chain employs TRBV7-3 and TRBJ1-5, with D perhaps matching TRBD1 (5 bases). The CDR3 sequence is 12 residues long. The V end lost 2 bases, the J end lost 6 bases, and 5 bases lay between the germline ends. CDR1 and CDR2 (germline): SGHTA, FQGTGA. The chain's CDR3 is CASSLGGQPQHF. The CDR3 DNA sequence: TGTGCCAGCAGCTTAGGGGGTCAGCCCCAGCATTTT. Supplemented by reference TRBV7-3 and TRBJ1-5, the full variable domain reads GAGVSQTPSNKVTEKGKYVELRCDPISGHTALYWYRQSLGQGPEFLIYFQGTGAADDSGLPNDRFFAVRPEGSVSTLKIQRTERGDSAVYLCASSLGGQPQHFGDGTRLSIL.

V usage is TRBV11-2 and J usage is TRBJ1-4, with D unresolved. V was trimmed by 5 bases and J by 8 bases, leaving 15 bases between them. The CDR3 runs 14 residues. Germline CDR1 and CDR2: SGHAT and FQNNGV. The CDR3 nucleotides are TGTGCCAGCAGCCTCCACCGCCAGACCGAAAAACTGTTTTTT. Translating it yields CASSLHRQTEKLFF.